A single sample gave rise to the 30 T cell receptor delta chains below, sequenced in a study of gamma-delta T cells after stem cell transplantation. TCRdb repeated clone calling on the RT-PCR reads with CATT. The table records over a thousand delta-chain clones, approximately 10% of them present only once. Specimen: gamma-delta T cells. All receptors derive from a human donor. It is not recorded whose cells these are; they may come from a transplant donor.

In this sample, this clone turned up a few times. V usage is TRDV1 and J usage is TRDJ1; possible D gene TRDD3, 6 bases. This CDR3 region has 17 residues. Trimming removed 2 bases at V and 2 bases at J, with 18 bases between. The germline V gene has CDR1 TSWWSYY and CDR2 QGS. CDR3 amino acids: CALGEDLLGEGTDKLIF. For the CDR3, the DNA is TGTGCTCTTGGGGAAGACCTACTGGGAGAAGGGACCGATAAACTCATCTTT.

This clone is labeled as medium-sized. The chain joins TRDV2 to TRDJ1; D perhaps matches TRDD3 (5 bases). Trimming cost V 4 bases and J 0 bases, with 14 bases left between them. Germline loops: CDR1 GEAIGNYY, CDR2 EKD. The CDR3 is 15 amino acids. Here the CDR3 DNA reads TGTGCCTGTGATGGGGTGGGATCGTACACCGATAAACTCATCTTT. This sequence encodes CACDGVGSYTDKLIF.

This clone came up a few times. TCRdb's listed protein matches a much larger clone and diverges from this DNA's translation at residue 5, likely through a read error; the protein shown comes from the DNA. Other nucleotide sequences in the sample specify the same CDR3. The CDR3 DNA reads TGTGCCCTCTCCTTCTACGACCTGGGGGATAAGCTCATCTTT. Amino acids: CALSFYDLGDKLIF. V is TRDV3 and J is TRDJ1; TRDD3 agrees at 10 bases. CDR3 length: 14 amino acids. Germline CDR1 reads TVYSNPD; CDR2 reads GDNSRS (reference sequence).

This clone was observed a handful of times. The germline gene is not matched at one end of the junction; a read error may be the cause. This rearrangement joins TRDV2 to TRDJ1; TRDD3 agrees at 11 bases. Germline-derived CDR1 and CDR2 are GEAIGNYY and EKD. CDR3 length: 18 amino acids. CDR3 residues: CACVPLLGDKEDTDKPIF. CDR3 bases: TGTGCCTGTGTCCCTCTACTGGGGGATAAGGAGGACACCGATAAACCCATCTTT.

This clone is labeled medium-sized. The chain recombines TRDV2 with TRDJ1, with 11 bases that match TRDD3. The CDR3 has 15 residues. CDR1 is GEAIGNYY, CDR2 EKD, per germline. V dropped 0 bases and J dropped 7; count of bases not matched to a gene: 6. CDR3 protein: CACDTVGGYAAKLIF. The CDR3 DNA reads TGTGCCTGTGACACCGTTGGGGGATACGCCGCTAAACTCATCTTT.

This chain links TRDV2 with TRDJ1; D is unresolved. The J gene is not listed in TCRdb, so it was assigned here from a DNA match to germline. Germline V gene sequence: CDR1 GEAIGNYY, CDR2 EKD. The CDR3 extends over 18 amino acids. The V end was cut by 0 bases, the J end by 1 base, with 20 bases between. The CDR3, as DNA: TGTGCCTGTGACACCAGTGTCGCCGCGCGCGGATCCACCGATAAACTCATCTTT. Protein: CACDTSVAARGSTDKLIF.

The CDR3 loop reads CACDTAKSSNKLGATKQLIF. CDR3 coding DNA: TGTGCCTGTGACACTGCCAAAAGCTCCAATAAACTGGGGGCGACGAAGCAACTCATCTTT. The chain combines TRDV2 with TRDJ1, with 8 bases aligning to TRDD3. The J gene was not available in TCRdb and was assigned here by matching the DNA to germline segments. Per the germline V gene, CDR1 is GEAIGNYY and CDR2 is EKD. The ends lost 1 base at V and 9 bases at J; junction bases unmatched: 27. The CDR3 totals 20 residues.

This clone is labeled as medium-sized (0.01 to 0.1%). This chain links TRDV2 with TRDJ1; no clear D gene. Per germline, CDR1 GEAIGNYY and CDR2 EKD. Deletions cut 0 bases from V and 0 bases from J, with 10 bases between. The CDR3 totals 15 residues. The CDR3 loop reads CACDTMVPDTDKLIF. DNA for the CDR3: TGTGCCTGTGACACCATGGTACCCGACACCGATAAACTCATCTTT.

This clone was detected a few times. V and J are TRDV2 and TRDJ3; 9 nucleotides match TRDD3. The CDR3 has 18 residues. Germline V gene sequence: CDR1 GEAIGNYY, CDR2 EKD. V was pared by 3 bases and J by 2 bases, with 7 bases of the junction left unmatched. The CDR3 loop is CACDAVLGEPWDTRQMFF. DNA of the CDR3: TGTGCCTGTGACGCCGTACTGGGGGAGCCCTGGGACACCCGACAGATGTTTTTC.

Details on this clone: The TCRdb protein comes from a much larger clone and disagrees with this DNA's translation at residue 3, likely due to a read error; the protein given here is derived from the DNA. The chain has TRDV2 and TRDJ1; D unresolved. Germline CDR1 and CDR2: GEAIGNYY and EKD. This CDR3 has 13 amino acids. CDR3 bases: TGTGCCCGTGACGCTATCGGGTTAGATAAACTCATCTTT. It yields the protein CARDAIGLDKLIF.

This clone is medium-sized in the sample. V usage is TRDV2 and J usage is TRDJ1; TRDD3 matches 11 bases. The germline V gene encodes CDR1 GEAIGNYY and CDR2 EKD. Trimming removed 0 bases from V and 0 bases from J; junction bases left unmatched: 20. The CDR3 length is 22 residues. This CDR3 reads CACDTVRILGDTPSPDTDKLIF. The CDR3 region has the DNA TGTGCCTGTGACACCGTACGCATTCTGGGGGATACACCCTCTCCGGACACCGATAAACTCATCTTT.

The rearrangement uses TRDV2 and TRDJ1; D is undetermined. TCRdb leaves out the J gene; it was filled in here by matching the DNA to germline. Trimming shortened V by 3 bases and J by 8 bases, and 33 bases separated the two germline ends. The CDR3 runs 19 residues. CDR1 is GEAIGNYY, CDR2 EKD, per germline. CDR3: CACDDSTTSGRRMEAKLIF. The CDR3 bases are TGTGCCTGTGACGACAGTACTACGTCAGGGCGCCGGATGGAAGCAAAACTCATCTTT.

This clone is deemed large. Other DNA sequences in this specimen translate into the identical CDR3. The chain uses TRDV2 and TRDJ1, with D maybe TRDD3 (6 bases). This CDR3 is built from 15 residues. Germline V gene lookup returns CDR1 GEAIGNYY and CDR2 EKD. Trimming shortened V by 0 bases and J by 4 bases, and 14 bases separated the two germline ends. The CDR3 sequence: CACDTLGTWSDKLIF. DNA for the CDR3: TGTGCCTGTGACACCCTGGGGACGTGGAGCGATAAACTCATCTTT.

Judged by abundance, this clone is medium-sized. Different DNA sequences within this sample yield the same CDR3. The V and J genes are TRDV2 and TRDJ1; possible D gene TRDD3, 6 bases. The ends were cut back, 0 bases at V and 0 bases at J, with 19 bases in the middle. Germline CDR1 is GEAIGNYY and CDR2 is EKD. The CDR3 has 18 residues. CDR3 loop: CACDTVGGPLRDTDKLIF. In nucleotides, the CDR3 is TGTGCCTGTGACACCGTTGGGGGTCCCCTCCGAGACACCGATAAACTCATCTTT.

This clone was seen more than once but under ten times. The V gene is TRDV2, the J gene TRDJ1; 11 bases agree with TRDD3. The junction had 10 bases not matched to a gene; V was cut back by 5 bases and J by 3 bases. Germline V gene lookup returns CDR1 GEAIGNYY and CDR2 EKD. This CDR3 spans 16 amino acids. The CDR3 region has the DNA TGTGCCTGTGGCCGACTGGGGGATAATTCTCCCGATAAACTCATCTTT. Its translation is CACGRLGDNSPDKLIF.

This clone is deemed medium-sized. The chain carries TRDV2 and TRDJ3, with 11 bases lining up with TRDD3. The length of the CDR3 is 19 residues. With V trimmed by 0 bases and J by 1 base, 4 bases remained unmatched. Germline V gives CDR1 GEAIGNYY, CDR2 EKD. The CDR3 sequence: CACDTGLGDTSWDTRQMFF. In DNA, the CDR3 is TGTGCCTGTGACACCGGTTTGGGGGATACGTCCTGGGACACCCGACAGATGTTTTTC.

This clone appeared a few times. Since a much larger clone is just one base distant, this may be a read error. The V call is TRDV2, the J call TRDJ1; 7 positions agree with TRDD3. The J gene, not given by TCRdb, was assigned here from a germline match of the nucleotide sequence. This CDR3 is built from 20 residues. J lost 0 bases, V lost 1 base, and 19 bases had no gene match. The germline CDR1 and CDR2 sequences are GEAIGNYY and EKD. In nucleotides, the CDR3 is TGTGCCTGTGACACTCTAACTTCTAGGGCTGGGGGCTCGTACACCGATAAACTCATCTTT. Its translation: CACDTLTSRAGGSYTDKLIF.

Here the CDR3 reads CACDTVGYTDKLIF. For the CDR3, the DNA is TGTGCCTGTGACACCGTGGGGTACACCGATAAACTCATCTTT. The rearrangement links TRDV2 to TRDJ1; maybe TRDD3 (5 bases). V was trimmed by 0 bases and J by 0 bases, leaving 7 bases between them. Looked up from germline, CDR1 is GEAIGNYY and CDR2 is EKD. The CDR3 is 14 residues long.

Within the sample, this clone is medium-sized. The protein TCRdb lists belongs to a much larger clone and differs from this DNA's translation at residue 11, which points to a read error; the protein shown is made from the DNA. Other nucleotide sequences in the sample specify the same CDR3. V is TRDV2 and J is TRDJ1; TRDD3 is a possible D gene (6 bases). TCRdb is silent on the J gene; assignment here came from matching the DNA to germline. The V gene's germline CDR1 is GEAIGNYY and CDR2 EKD. Trimming took off 0 bases at V and 8 bases at J, with 15 bases between the two ends. This CDR3 region has 14 residues. The CDR3 here is CACDTVSGERKLIF. The CDR3 region has the DNA TGTGCCTGTGACACCGTGTCGGGGGAGAGGAAACTCATCTTT.

Judged by abundance, this clone is large. Other DNA sequences of this sample code for an identical CDR3. The genes are TRDV1 and TRDJ2; TRDD3 matches at 9 bases. Trimming took 5 bases from V and 2 from J; bases not matched to a gene: 27. CDR3 length: 23 residues. The germline V gene encodes CDR1 TSWWSYY and CDR2 QGS. CDR3 sequence reads: CALGKGILLKYGGILDLTAQLFF. Written as DNA, the CDR3 is TGTGCTCTTGGGAAGGGGATCCTACTGAAATACGGGGGGATACTGGACTTGACAGCACAACTCTTCTTT.

This clone has just a few counts. The junction and the germline gene differ at one end; a read error may be behind it. The rearrangement uses TRDV2 and TRDJ3, with D possibly TRDD3 on 5 matching bases. CDR3 size: 18 residues. In germline, CDR1 is GEAIGNYY, CDR2 EKD. The CDR3 reads CACGTGMRNSSYTLQMFF. The CDR3 region has the DNA TGTGCCTGTGGCACCGGGATGAGGAACTCCTCGTACACCCTACAGATGTTTTTC.

A remark on this clone: Translating this DNA gives a protein that differs at residue 7 from the TCRdb one, which belongs to a much larger clone; a read error is likely, and the protein shown is this translation. The chain is built from TRDV2 and TRDJ1; 7 positions match TRDD3. No J gene was available from TCRdb, and it was assigned here by a germline match of the DNA. With 2 bases clipped from V and 0 bases from J, the junction kept 14 bases outside the gene matches. Per germline, CDR1 GEAIGNYY and CDR2 EKD. CDR3 size: 18 residues. For the CDR3, the DNA is TGTGCCTGTGACAGAGGGGTGGATACGCGATCTTACACCGATAAACTCATCTTT. Residues: CACDRGVDTRSYTDKLIF.

A note on this clone: A much bigger clone sits one base away, suggesting this may be a read error. This chain connects TRDV2 to TRDJ1; maybe TRDD3 (6 bases). The CDR3 spans 15 residues. Germline V gene data show CDR1 as GEAIGNYY and CDR2 as EKD. V was cut by 5 bases and J by 3 bases, with 18 bases left in between. The CDR3 DNA reads TGTGCCTGTGGCATAGTCCGGGGGACACCCGATAAACTCATCTTT. This gives the protein CACGIVRGTPDKLIF.

This clone was detected only a few times. The chain couples TRDV2 to TRDJ1; 9 bases line up with TRDD3. V dropped 0 bases and J dropped 2; count of bases not matched to a gene: 12. The CDR3 is made up of 18 amino acids. Germline V gene sequence: CDR1 GEAIGNYY, CDR2 EKD. This CDR3 is CACDTVLGDPGRTDKLIF. For the CDR3, the DNA is TGTGCCTGTGACACCGTACTGGGGGACCCCGGGAGGACCGATAAACTCATCTTT.

As DNA, the CDR3 is TGTGCCTGTGACACCGTAAAGGGGGGATCCCGCTACACCGATAAACTCATCTTT. It translates to CACDTVKGGSRYTDKLIF. The V call is TRDV2, the J call TRDJ1; 7 bases are a match to TRDD3. Here the J gene came from matching the DNA to germline, since TCRdb omits it. V lost 0 bases to trimming and J lost 0 bases; unmatched junction nucleotides: 12. This CDR3 spans 18 amino acids. Germline CDR1 reads GEAIGNYY; CDR2 reads EKD.

On this clone: A much larger clone differs from this one at a single base, so this may be a read error. This chain links TRDV2 with TRDJ1; 7 bases agree with TRDD3. TCRdb gives no J gene; it was assigned here by matching the DNA to germline. This CDR3 comprises 17 residues. The germline V gene has CDR1 GEAIGNYY and CDR2 EKD. V trimming: 4 bases; J trimming: 2 bases; junction bases outside the gene matches: 15. Here the CDR3 DNA reads TGTGCCTGTGAGAGGCTGGGGGCGAACCGGGGGACCGATAAACTCATCTTT. It translates to CACERLGANRGTDKLIF.

This clone was recorded a few times. The genes are TRDV1 and TRDJ1; D assignment may be TRDD2 or TRDD3 (5 bases each). Trimming shortened V by 5 bases and J by 6 bases, and 28 bases separated the two germline ends. This CDR3 is 18 amino acids long. Germline V gives CDR1 TSWWSYY, CDR2 QGS. CDR3 amino acids: CALGTCFSVPYWLYKLIF. In DNA, the CDR3 is TGTGCTCTTGGGACTTGTTTTTCTGTTCCTTACTGGCTCTATAAACTCATCTTT.

This clone was recorded a few times. A much larger clone is a single base away; this may be a read error. This sequence joins TRDV2 and TRDJ1; 10 positions agree with TRDD3. The CDR3 extends over 19 amino acids. CDR1 is GEAIGNYY, CDR2 EKD, per germline. The V gene end was trimmed by 4 bases and the J gene end by 0 bases; junction bases not matched to a gene: 16. The CDR3 DNA sequence: TGTGCCTGTGAACCTGTACCGGGGGATACGCGGAGGTACACCGATAAACTCATCTTT. Protein sequence: CACEPVPGDTRRYTDKLIF.

Comments on this clone: Since a much larger clone is just one base distant, this may be a read error. The genes are TRDV1 and TRDJ1, with 7 nucleotides matching TRDD3. The CDR3 loop spans 20 amino acids. CDR1 is TSWWSYY, CDR2 QGS, per germline. Trimming at V came to 0 bases and at J to 0 bases, leaving 16 bases not matched to a gene. The CDR3 loop is CALGELSVWGTKPYTDKLIF. The CDR3 DNA is TGTGCTCTTGGGGAACTCTCCGTATGGGGGACAAAGCCGTACACCGATAAACTCATCTTT.

The chain employs TRDV2 and TRDJ1, with 10 bases that match TRDD3. The length of the CDR3 is 19 residues. V trimming: 5 bases; J trimming: 0 bases; junction bases outside the gene matches: 17. CDR1 is GEAIGNYY and CDR2 is EKD in the germline V gene. The CDR3 region has the DNA TGTGCCTGTGTCTCAATAGCTGGGGGATATGAACTGTACACCGATAAACTCATCTTT. Translating it yields CACVSIAGGYELYTDKLIF.